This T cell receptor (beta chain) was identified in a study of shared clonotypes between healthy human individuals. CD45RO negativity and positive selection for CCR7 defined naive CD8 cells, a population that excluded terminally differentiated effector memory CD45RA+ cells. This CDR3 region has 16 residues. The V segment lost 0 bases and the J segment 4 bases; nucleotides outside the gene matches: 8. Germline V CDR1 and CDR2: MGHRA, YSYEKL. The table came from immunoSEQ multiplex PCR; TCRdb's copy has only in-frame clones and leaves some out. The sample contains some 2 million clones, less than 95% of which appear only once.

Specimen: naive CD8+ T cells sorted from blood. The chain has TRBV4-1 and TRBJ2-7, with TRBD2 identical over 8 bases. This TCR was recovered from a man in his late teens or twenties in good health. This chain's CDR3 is CASSQDGVSGVYEQYF. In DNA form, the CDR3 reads TGCGCCAGCAGCCAAGATGGGGTTAGCGGGGTTTACGAGCAGTACTTC.